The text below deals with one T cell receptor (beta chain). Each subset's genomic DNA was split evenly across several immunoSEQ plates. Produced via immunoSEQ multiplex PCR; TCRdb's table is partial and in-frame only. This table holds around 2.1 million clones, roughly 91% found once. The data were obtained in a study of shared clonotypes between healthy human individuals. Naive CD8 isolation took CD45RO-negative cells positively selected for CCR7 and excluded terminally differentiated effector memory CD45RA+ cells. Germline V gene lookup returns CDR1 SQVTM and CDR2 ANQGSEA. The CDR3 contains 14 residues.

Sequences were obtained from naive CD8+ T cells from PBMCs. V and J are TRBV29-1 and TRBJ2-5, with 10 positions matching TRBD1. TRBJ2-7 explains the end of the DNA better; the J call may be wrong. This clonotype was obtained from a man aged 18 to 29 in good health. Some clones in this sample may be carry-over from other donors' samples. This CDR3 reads CSVELTGGFDEQYF. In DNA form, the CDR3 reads TGCAGCGTTGAGTTGACAGGGGGCTTTGACGAGCAGTACTTC.